This T cell receptor (beta chain) emerged from a study of T cells in Graves' hyperthyroidism and ophthalmopathy. Study summary: Blood from the periphery was taken at initial diagnosis, before any treatment.

Template material for amplifying TCR beta CDR3 regions consisted of RNA transcripts. HTBI primers were employed in a first-round RT-PCR of the TCR CDR3. One entry per CDR3 protein results from TCRdb running MiXCR on the multiplex PCR reads. The sample holds hundreds of thousands of distinct CDR3 sequences; around 15% are singletons and the top ten take 9.5% to 13%. With a duration under 2 months, the hyperthyroidism was newly diagnosed in patients aged 18 to 65. Any patient presenting with uncontrolled infection, other autoimmune disease, pregnancy or lactation was left out. The sample was blood. The sequence was collected from a woman younger than 30 with Graves' hyperthyroidism.

The DNA of the CDR3 is TGTGCCAGCACCAACAAGGGCGGGTCCCTTCTCTACGAGCAGTACTTC. The encoded protein is CASTNKGGSLLYEQYF. The gene calls are TRBV11-2 and TRBJ2-7; TRBD2 might be the D (5 bases). The V gene lost 7 bases and the J gene lost 3 bases, with 22 bases spanning the gap. CDR1 and CDR2 from the germline V gene are SGHAT and FQNNGV. The CDR3 spans 16 residues.